The entry below gives a single TCR beta chain sequence along with its context. The antigen is unknown. Some clones are missing from TCRdb's copy, which holds only in-frame ones; the method was immunoSEQ multiplex PCR. The sample carries about 160,000 clones, under 90% recorded once. This specimen belongs to a study of cytomegalovirus exposure and HLA in healthy donors. General observations from the study: Researchers counted roughly 150 TCR beta chains as cytomegalovirus-associated. First-cohort TCR clusters tended to co-occur in the 130 or so validation repertoires, a later analysis found. Published work reported that the classifier diagnosed cytomegalovirus status with high specificity and sensitivity.

From the roughly 110-subject validation cohort, which was separate from the approximately 670-subject first cohort, the donors were drawn. Material: PBMCs. This clonotype was obtained from a man aged 18 to 30 in good health and CMV-seropositive.

The CDR3 reads CASSTTGRGETQYF. The CDR3 region has the DNA TGTGCCAGCAGCACGACAGGGCGGGGTGAGACCCAGTACTTC. The chain combines TRBV7-3 with TRBJ2-5; a weak D match, TRBD1 (7 bases). The CDR3 covers 14 residues. Germline V gene data show CDR1 as SGHTA and CDR2 as FQGTGA. The V gene lost 5 bases and the J gene lost 5 bases, with 15 bases spanning the gap.